A single T cell receptor (beta chain) is shown here with its context. This clonotype was observed a few times. No cognate antigen has been identified for it. Base qualities are not at hand, and no much larger clone is one base apart. The sample is drawn from a study of T cell repertoires in breast cancer (dated by TCRdb to the mid-2010s). Context from the whole study: Tumors, lymph nodes and peripheral blood lymphocytes from breast cancer patients, as well as peripheral blood from healthy control donors, were profiled. Most of the 20 to 25 patient tumors analyzed for shared TCRs were ER+/PR+. The controls were nine healthy donors whose age range was similar to that of the patients. After being minced and digested with Liberase and DNase, tumors and tumor-involved lymph nodes were passed through 70-um and 40-um filters. Tumor-free lymph nodes were processed without enzymatic digestion, and blood samples were separated by Ficoll. Given the low mutational burden of breast cancer and the rarity of common mutations in breast cancer, it was reasoned that TCRs shared between breast cancer patients would target shared antigens. On average, sequencing produced around 500,000 sequences per sample, which came to 9.5 to 10 reads per input cell.

The library was made by emulsion pairing. A second nested PCR with blocking oligos suppressed unpaired genes, then a third nested PCR added Illumina adaptors and barcodes. Each emulsion RT-PCR master mix held about 4,500-260,000 T cells and included C-region, Stepout and V-region primers. Emulsions were generated with the Micellula Emulsion and Purification Kit, and RT-PCR used Qiagen OneStep RT-PCR reagents. The pooled libraries were sequenced on an Illumina MiSeq using paired-end 2 x 250 reads. Processing in the source paper ran as follows. Read pairs were joined in Galaxy and clipped at the engineered overlap into separate alpha and beta files; unclipped reads were discarded. Alpha-beta pairs were assigned using CompleteTCR, a MiTCR-based pipeline in which chains sharing read cluster identifiers are linked by an R script. TCR sequences that were observed only once, representing about 1-3.3%, were removed as potential sequencing errors. TCRdb took the public reads, trimmed them with fastp at Q25, ran MiXCR for clone calling and kept in-frame beta chains. When rows share a CDR3 protein, they turn into one entry using the most common DNA and genes. The V and J calls, along with clone size, are taken from TCRdb and not from the paper's own processing. The sample table contains about 40,000 distinct CDR3 sequences; only one count was recorded for roughly 44% of them. The top ten hold less than 70% of the sample.

To analyze paired alpha-beta TCRs of CD8+ T cells, the study used an expanded emulsion RT-PCR method with primers covering all TCR V genes. CD8+ T cells were isolated with a CD8 positive selection kit and incubated overnight in around 9.5 IU/mL IL-2 before emulsion RT-PCR. Study-wide findings and limitations: Eighteen TCR pairs were shared across seven or more patient tumors and were rarely found in control blood, which suggested possible tumor specificity. Emulsion RT-PCR was considered qualitative rather than quantitative, because transcript abundance and primer differences skewed the recovery of clones. Shared TCRs were encoded by various nucleotide sequences, which suggests selection and expansion based on antigen. Tumor-involved sentinel lymph nodes shared about fourfold more TCRs with matched tumor repertoires than tumor-free nodes (roughly 8% versus 2%). Genuine antitumor clones may have been missed because singleton TCRs were discarded and only part of each tumor was sampled.

The sequence derives from a pool of human donors with breast cancer or a healthy control (not recorded which). The specimen was CD8+ T cells.

CDR3 reads: CASSQGTGTYGYTF. The DNA reads TGCGCCAGCAGCCAAGGGACAGGGACCTATGGCTACACCTTC. This sequence uses TRBV4-1 and TRBJ1-2, with 8 middle bases fitting TRBD1. V has 1 base trimmed and J has 4 bases trimmed; junction bases matching no gene number 2. Taken from cysteine to phenylalanine, the CDR3 has 14 residues. Only CDR3 DNA is held: 42 bases, read in frame from base 1. CDR1 and CDR2 are read off the germline V gene as MGHRA and YSYEKL.